The next 16 T cell receptor beta chains were all read from a single sample in a study of metastatic and nonmetastatic thyroid tumors. No treatment of any kind had been given to any patient before thyroid surgery. MiXCR reprocessed the PCR reads for TCRdb. The sample comprises about 69,000 clones, approximately 14% of which are singletons, and over 6.5% rests with the top ten. The material sequenced was blood. These receptors all stem from a male donor with papillary thyroid cancer or a benign thyroid nodule (not recorded which). Some clones in this sample may be carry-over from other donors' samples.

Ten or more counts support this clone. This chain joins TRBV11-2 and TRBJ2-1; D is perhaps TRBD2 (5 bases). The CDR3 sequence is 16 residues long. Germline V gene sequence: CDR1 SGHAT, CDR2 FQNNGV. V lost 5 bases and J lost 1, with 15 bases in between. The CDR3 spells CASSPRPGSSYNEQFF. The CDR3 DNA is TGTGCCAGCAGCCCAAGACCGGGATCTTCCTACAATGAGCAGTTCTTC.

This clone occurred many times. This sequence joins TRBV15 and TRBJ1-2; no clear D gene. CDR3 size: 14 residues. CDR1 LNHNV and CDR2 YYDKDF come from the germline V gene (reference sequence). Trimming stripped 3 bases from V and 8 bases from J, with 16 bases between. The chain's CDR3 is CATSSPGGVGGYTF. In DNA form, the CDR3 reads TGTGCCACCAGCAGCCCCGGAGGCGTAGGAGGCTACACCTTC.

The chain joins TRBV5-5 to TRBJ2-7; D may be TRBD1 or TRBD2 (5 bases each). The V gene's germline CDR1 is SGHKS and CDR2 YYEKEE (reference sequence). The CDR3 extends over 15 amino acids. The CDR3 spells CASSGTGTVFFEHYV. CDR3 bases: TGTGCCAGCAGCGGAACCGGGACGGTCTTTTTCGAGCATTACGTC.

This clone was seen at least ten times. The V call is TRBV5-4, the J call TRBJ2-1; no definite D call. V gave up 2 bases and J gave up 0 bases, with 6 bases separating them. This CDR3 contains 14 residues. Germline lookup yields CDR1 SGHNT and CDR2 YYREEE (reference sequence). The CDR3 protein is CASSLGGSYNEQFF. The CDR3, as DNA: TGTGCCAGCAGCTTAGGCGGCTCCTACAATGAGCAGTTCTTC. The full variable domain, rest sourced from reference TRBV5-4 and TRBJ2-1, is ETGVTQSPTHLIKTRGQQVTLRCSSQSGHNTVSWYQQALGQGPQFIFQYYREEENGRGNFPPRFSGLQFPNYSSELNVNALELDDSALYLCASSLGGSYNEQFFGPGTRLTVL.

As to this clone: This may arise from a read error, as a much more abundant clone is one base away. The V and J genes are TRBV9 and TRBJ2-3; 12 bases align to TRBD2. The CDR3 consists of 21 residues. Germline CDR1 reads SGDLS; CDR2 reads YYNGEE. The V segment lost 0 bases and the J segment 3 bases; nucleotides outside the gene matches: 17. The CDR3 DNA reads TGTGCCAGCAGCGTAGCTACAACTAGCGGGAGGTTACCTTTTAGAACAGATACGCAGTATTTT. It is translated as CASSVATTSGRLPFRTDTQYF.

This clone was found a few times. One end of the junction varies from germline; a read error may be responsible. V usage is TRBV5-1 and J usage is TRBJ2-1; D is ambiguous. This CDR3 comprises 11 residues. Germline V gives CDR1 SGHRS, CDR2 YFSETQ. The DNA for the CDR3 is TGCGCCAGCATCTTGGAGCATGAGCAGTTCTTC. Encoded protein: CASILEHEQFF.

As for this clone: A single base separates this from a much larger clone, so it may be a read error. The genes are TRBV4-1 and TRBJ2-4; 8 nucleotides agree with TRBD2. Germline V gene sequence: CDR1 MGHRA, CDR2 YSYEKL. The CDR3 is 17 amino acids. CDR3 region: CANSQGPAGVRGNIQYF. CDR3 sequence (DNA): TGCGCCAACAGCCAAGGGCCAGCGGGAGTGCGTGGAAACATTCAGTACTTC.

This sequence joins TRBV4-3 and TRBJ2-2; D remains unclear. There are 16 residues in the CDR3. With 2 bases removed from V and 1 base from J, the gap between germline ends came to 11 bases. Germline CDR1 reads LGHNA; CDR2 reads YSLEER. CDR3 loop: CASSQTPRLNTGELFF. As DNA, the CDR3 is TGCGCCAGCAGCCAAACCCCTCGACTGAACACCGGGGAGCTGTTTTTT.

This clone has only one observation. This sequence may be a read error, since a much larger clone differs from it by one base. V usage is TRBV5-1 and J usage is TRBJ2-3; 10 nucleotides align to TRBD2. The CDR3 extends over 16 amino acids. Germline values: CDR1 SGHRS, CDR2 YFSETQ. J gave up 4 bases and V 4 bases, and 9 bases lay outside the gene matches. CDR3 region: CASSGLAGAVADTQYF. CDR3 nucleotides: TGCGCCAGCAGCGGGCTAGCGGGAGCCGTCGCAGATACGCAGTATTTT. Combining the CDR3 with reference TRBV5-1 and TRBJ2-3 gives the whole variable domain KAGVTQTPRYLIKTRGQQVTLSCSPISGHRSVSWYQQTPGQGLQFLFEYFSETQRNKGNFPGRFSGRQFSNSRSEMNVSTLELGDSALYLCASSGLAGAVADTQYFGPGTRLTVL.

This clone was counted ten times or more. The chain has TRBV20-1 and TRBJ2-5; D is possibly TRBD2 (6 bases). The germline CDR1 and CDR2 sequences are DFQATT and SNEGSKA (reference sequence). V dropped 6 bases and J dropped 1 base, with 27 bases sitting between them. This CDR3 spans 18 amino acids. CDR3 in DNA: TGCAGTGCCGTCTCCCTCTCTAGCGCTAGGAATCCCCAAGAGACCCAGTACTTC. It translates to CSAVSLSSARNPQETQYF.

This clone was counted many times. This sequence joins TRBV27 and TRBJ1-4; TRBD1 agrees at 7 bases. V shed 5 bases and J 7 bases; nucleotides not matched to a gene: 4. CDR3 size: 13 residues. The germline V gene encodes CDR1 MNHEY and CDR2 SMNVEV (reference sequence). CDR3 nucleotides: TGTGCCAGCAGTGACAGGGAGGGTGAAAAACTGTTTTTT. Translation: CASSDREGEKLFF.

This clone was recorded many times. Being one base from a much bigger clone, this may be a read error. V and J are TRBV12-3 or TRBV12-4 and TRBJ2-7; 7 bases map to TRBD1. The CDR3 has 14 amino acids. Trimming removed 5 bases from V and 5 bases from J; junction bases left unmatched: 9. The CDR3 protein is CASSPGTADHEQYF. CDR3 in DNA: TGTGCCAGCAGTCCCGGGACAGCCGACCACGAGCAGTACTTC.

This clone was counted at least ten times. Additional DNA sequences in this sample encode the identical CDR3. V and J are TRBV28 and TRBJ1-6; D unclear. There are 13 residues in the CDR3. Germline V lookup: CDR1 MDHEN, CDR2 SYDVKM. V was shortened by 4 bases and J by 13 bases, with 14 bases between the two germline ends. The CDR3 coding sequence is TGTGCCAGCAGTTATAGACTAACTTCGCCCCTCCACTTT. It codes for CASSYRLTSPLHF.

This clone was detected ten times or more. The chain carries TRBV7-2 and TRBJ1-4, with D unresolved. Germline CDR1 reads SGHTA; CDR2 reads FQGNSA. This CDR3 has 16 residues. Trimming left V 1 base short and J 2 bases short, with 11 bases between. Here the CDR3 reads CASSLGSAATNEKLFF. CDR3 nucleotide sequence: TGTGCCAGCAGCTTAGGTTCCGCGGCGACTAATGAAAAACTGTTTTTT.

This clone was detected ten times or more. With a much larger clone just one base away, this may be a read error. The chain couples TRBV6-1 to TRBJ2-5, with 10 bases that match TRBD1. There are 18 residues in the CDR3. The germline V gene encodes CDR1 MNHNS and CDR2 SASEGT. With V trimmed by 6 bases and J by 4 bases, 17 bases remained unmatched. The CDR3 protein is CASSRRPAVTGGRETQYF. The CDR3 DNA follows: TGTGCCAGCAGCCGTCGACCTGCCGTGACAGGGGGCAGAGAGACCCAGTACTTC.

This clone was recorded at least ten times. The rearrangement joins TRBV24-1 to TRBJ1-1, with a weak D call TRBD1 (5 bases). Trimming took 4 bases from V and 0 from J, leaving 8 bases between them. Germline V CDR1 and CDR2: KGHDR, SFDVKD. CDR3 length: 14 amino acids. The CDR3 DNA follows: TGTGCCACCAGTGAGGCGACAGTGAACACTGAAGCTTTCTTT. This sequence encodes CATSEATVNTEAFF.